The present entry profiles one TCR beta chain with its context. Antigen specificity is unknown. One end of the junction varies from germline; a read error may be responsible. The CDR3 is 13 amino acids. The germline V gene has CDR1 MNHEY and CDR2 SVGAGI. The data belong to a study of T cells in localized non-small cell lung cancer. Overall study findings and caveats: Tumor showed lower T cell clonality than uninvolved adjacent lung, where it was highest. Adjacent lung held a median roughly 60 of the top 100 tumor clones. Sequencing, confined to only one tumor region, leaves heterogeneity possible.

Libraries were prepared by immunoSEQ multiplex PCR; TCRdb keeps only in-frame clonotypes and omits some of them. The repertoire includes about 40,000 clones, more than 75% of them detected once, and 3.5% to 4% sits in the top ten. J is TRBJ1-2 and V is TRBV6-5; TRBD1 matches 11 bases. The TCR originated in a man between 18 and 49 years old with stage I lung adenocarcinoma. The input for sequencing was peripheral blood, taken before any cancer treatment. As DNA, the CDR3 is TGTGCCGGCAGTCCGGACAGGGGGCATAGCTACACCTTC. Translation gives CAGSPDRGHSYTF.